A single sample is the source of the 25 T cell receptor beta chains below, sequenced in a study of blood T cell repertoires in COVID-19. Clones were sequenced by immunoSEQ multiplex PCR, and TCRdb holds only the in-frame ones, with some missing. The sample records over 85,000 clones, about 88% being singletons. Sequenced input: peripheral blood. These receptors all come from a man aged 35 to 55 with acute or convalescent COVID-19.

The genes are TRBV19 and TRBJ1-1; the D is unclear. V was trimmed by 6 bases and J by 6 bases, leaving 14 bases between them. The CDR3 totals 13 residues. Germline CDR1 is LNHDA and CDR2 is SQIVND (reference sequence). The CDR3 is CASRTTRASEAFF. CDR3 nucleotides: TGTGCCAGTAGGACTACTAGAGCCTCTGAAGCTTTCTTT.

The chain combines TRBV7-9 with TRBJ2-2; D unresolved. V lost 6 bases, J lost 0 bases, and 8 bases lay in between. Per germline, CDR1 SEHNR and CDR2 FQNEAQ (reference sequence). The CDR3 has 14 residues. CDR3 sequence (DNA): TGTGCCAGCAGGCAGGATTCGAACACCGGGGAGCTGTTTTTT. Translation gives CASRQDSNTGELFF.

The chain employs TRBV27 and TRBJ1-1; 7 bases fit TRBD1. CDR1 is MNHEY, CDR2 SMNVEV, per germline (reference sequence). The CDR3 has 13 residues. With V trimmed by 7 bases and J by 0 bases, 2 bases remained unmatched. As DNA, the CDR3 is TGTGCCAGCACAGGGGGAATGAACACTGAAGCTTTCTTT. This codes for CASTGGMNTEAFF.

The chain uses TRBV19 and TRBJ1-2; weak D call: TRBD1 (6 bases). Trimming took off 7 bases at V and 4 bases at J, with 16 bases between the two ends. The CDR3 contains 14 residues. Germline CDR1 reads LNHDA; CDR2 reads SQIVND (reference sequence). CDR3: CASNKQGGGYGYTF. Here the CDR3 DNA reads TGTGCCAGTAATAAACAGGGTGGAGGCTATGGCTACACCTTC. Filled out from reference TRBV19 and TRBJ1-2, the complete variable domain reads DGGITQSPKYLFRKEGQNVTLSCEQNLNHDAMYWYRQDPGQGLRLIYYSQIVNDFQKGDIAEGYSVSREKKESFPLTVTSAQKNPTAFYLCASNKQGGGYGYTFGSGTRLTVV.

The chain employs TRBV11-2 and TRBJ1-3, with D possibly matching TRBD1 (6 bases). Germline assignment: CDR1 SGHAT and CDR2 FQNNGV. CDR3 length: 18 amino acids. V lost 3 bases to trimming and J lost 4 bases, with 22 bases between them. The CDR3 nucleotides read TGTGCCAGCAGCTTCATTTTTCCCGGGACAAGGTTCGGAAACACCATATATTTT. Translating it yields CASSFIFPGTRFGNTIYF.

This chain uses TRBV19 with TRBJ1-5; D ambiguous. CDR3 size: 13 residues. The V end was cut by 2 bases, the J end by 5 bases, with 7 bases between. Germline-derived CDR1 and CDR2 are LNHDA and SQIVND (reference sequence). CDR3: CASSIRGDQPQHF. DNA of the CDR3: TGTGCCAGTAGTATAAGAGGAGATCAGCCCCAGCATTTT.

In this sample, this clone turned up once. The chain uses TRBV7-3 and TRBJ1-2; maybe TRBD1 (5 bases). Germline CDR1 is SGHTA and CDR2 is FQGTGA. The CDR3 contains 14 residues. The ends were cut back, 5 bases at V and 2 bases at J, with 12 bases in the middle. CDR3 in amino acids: CASSPQGGNYGYTF. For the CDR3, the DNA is TGTGCCAGCAGCCCTCAGGGCGGCAACTATGGCTACACCTTC.

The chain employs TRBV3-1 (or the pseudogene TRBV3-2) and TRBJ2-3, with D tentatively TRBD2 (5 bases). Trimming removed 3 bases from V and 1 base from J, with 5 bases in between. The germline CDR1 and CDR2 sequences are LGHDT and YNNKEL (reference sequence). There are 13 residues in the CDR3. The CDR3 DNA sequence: TGTGCCAGCAGCCAGGGAGGCACAGATACGCAGTATTTT. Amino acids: CASSQGGTDTQYF.

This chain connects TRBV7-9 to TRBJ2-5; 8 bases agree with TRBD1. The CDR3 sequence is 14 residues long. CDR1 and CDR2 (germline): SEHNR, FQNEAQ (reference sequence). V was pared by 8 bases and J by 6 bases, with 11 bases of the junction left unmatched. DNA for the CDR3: TGTGCCAGCGGACATACAGGGGGTAGGAAGACCCAGTACTTC. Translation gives CASGHTGGRKTQYF.

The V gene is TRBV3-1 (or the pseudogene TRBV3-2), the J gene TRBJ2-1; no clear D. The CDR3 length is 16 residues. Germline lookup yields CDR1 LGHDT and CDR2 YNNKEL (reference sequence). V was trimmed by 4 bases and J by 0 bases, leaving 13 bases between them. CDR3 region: CASSPTDGSSYNEQFF. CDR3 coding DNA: TGTGCCAGCAGCCCCACCGACGGGTCCTCCTACAATGAGCAGTTCTTC.

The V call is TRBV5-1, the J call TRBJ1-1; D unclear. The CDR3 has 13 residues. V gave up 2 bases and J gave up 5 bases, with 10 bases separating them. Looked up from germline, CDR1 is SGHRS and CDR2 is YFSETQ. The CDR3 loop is CASSFDMVTEAFF. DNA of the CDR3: TGCGCCAGCAGCTTCGACATGGTGACTGAAGCTTTCTTT.

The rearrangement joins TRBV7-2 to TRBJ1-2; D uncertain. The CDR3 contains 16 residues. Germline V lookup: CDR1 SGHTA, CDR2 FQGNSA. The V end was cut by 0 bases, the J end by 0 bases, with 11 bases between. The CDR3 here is CASSLAFRIANYGYTF. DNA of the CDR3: TGTGCCAGCAGCTTAGCCTTCAGGATCGCTAACTATGGCTACACCTTC.

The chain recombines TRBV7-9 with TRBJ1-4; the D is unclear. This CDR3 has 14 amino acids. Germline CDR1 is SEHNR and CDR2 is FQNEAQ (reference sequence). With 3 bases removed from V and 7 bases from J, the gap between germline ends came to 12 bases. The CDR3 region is CASSFGGGSEKLFF. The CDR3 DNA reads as TGTGCCAGCAGCTTTGGAGGAGGGAGTGAAAAACTGTTTTTT. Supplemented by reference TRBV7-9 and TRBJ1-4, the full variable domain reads DTGVSQNPRHKITKRGQNVTFRCDPISEHNRLYWYRQTLGQGPEFLTYFQNEAQLEKSRLLSDRFSAERPKGSFSTLEIQRTEQGDSAMYLCASSFGGGSEKLFFGSGTQLSVL.

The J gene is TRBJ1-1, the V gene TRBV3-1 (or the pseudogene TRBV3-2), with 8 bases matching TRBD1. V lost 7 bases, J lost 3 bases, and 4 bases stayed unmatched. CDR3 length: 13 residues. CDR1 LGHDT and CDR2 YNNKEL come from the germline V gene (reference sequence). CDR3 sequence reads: CASNQGADTEAFF. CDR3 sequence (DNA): TGTGCCAGCAACCAGGGGGCGGACACTGAAGCTTTCTTT.

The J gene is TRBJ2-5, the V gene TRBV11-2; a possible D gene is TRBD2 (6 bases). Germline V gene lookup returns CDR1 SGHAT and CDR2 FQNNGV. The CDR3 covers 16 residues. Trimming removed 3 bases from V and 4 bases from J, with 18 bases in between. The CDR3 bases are TGTGCCAGCAGCTTTGGAGGGTTCAGTGCCGGAGAGACCCAGTACTTC. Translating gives CASSFGGFSAGETQYF.

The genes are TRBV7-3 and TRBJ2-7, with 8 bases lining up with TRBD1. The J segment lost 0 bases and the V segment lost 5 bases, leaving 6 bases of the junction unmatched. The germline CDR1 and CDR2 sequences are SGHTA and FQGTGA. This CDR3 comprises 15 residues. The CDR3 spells CASSPGQGHSYEQYF. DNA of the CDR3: TGTGCCAGCAGCCCAGGACAGGGCCACTCCTACGAGCAGTACTTC.

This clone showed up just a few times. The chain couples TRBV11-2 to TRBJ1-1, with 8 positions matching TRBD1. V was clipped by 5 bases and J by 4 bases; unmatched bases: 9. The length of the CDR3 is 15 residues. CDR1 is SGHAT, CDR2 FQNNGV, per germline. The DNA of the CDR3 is TGTGCCAGCAGCACCCGACAGGGGTGGAGCACTGAAGCTTTCTTT. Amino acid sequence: CASSTRQGWSTEAFF.

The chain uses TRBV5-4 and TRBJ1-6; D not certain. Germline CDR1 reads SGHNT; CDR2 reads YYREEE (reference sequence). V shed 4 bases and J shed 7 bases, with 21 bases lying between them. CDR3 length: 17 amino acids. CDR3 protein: CASSPFLKESRNSPLHF. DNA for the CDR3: TGTGCCAGCAGCCCCTTCCTGAAGGAGTCAAGGAATTCACCCCTCCACTTT.

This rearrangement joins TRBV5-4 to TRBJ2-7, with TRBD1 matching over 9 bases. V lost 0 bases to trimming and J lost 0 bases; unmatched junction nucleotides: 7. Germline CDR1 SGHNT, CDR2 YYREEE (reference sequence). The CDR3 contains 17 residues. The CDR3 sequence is CASSLGGQGPSSYEQYF. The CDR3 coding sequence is TGTGCCAGCAGCTTGGGGGGACAGGGCCCAAGCTCCTACGAGCAGTACTTC.

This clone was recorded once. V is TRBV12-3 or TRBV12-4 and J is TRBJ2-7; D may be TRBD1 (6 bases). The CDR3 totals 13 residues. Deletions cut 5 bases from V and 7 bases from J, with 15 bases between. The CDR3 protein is CASSPGTPWEQYF. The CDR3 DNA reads TGTGCCAGCAGTCCGGGGACACCTTGGGAGCAGTACTTC.

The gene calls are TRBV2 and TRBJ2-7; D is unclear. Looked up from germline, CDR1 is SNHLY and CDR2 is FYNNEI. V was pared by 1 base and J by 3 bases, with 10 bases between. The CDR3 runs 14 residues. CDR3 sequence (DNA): TGTGCCAGCAGTGAAGGCCAGGCTCACTACGAGCAGTACTTC. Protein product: CASSEGQAHYEQYF.

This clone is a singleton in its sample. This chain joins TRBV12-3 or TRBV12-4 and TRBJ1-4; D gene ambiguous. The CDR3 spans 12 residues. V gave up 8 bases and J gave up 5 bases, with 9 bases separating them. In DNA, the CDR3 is TGTGCCAGCTCCCTAAGAAATGAAAAACTGTTTTTT. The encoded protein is CASSLRNEKLFF.

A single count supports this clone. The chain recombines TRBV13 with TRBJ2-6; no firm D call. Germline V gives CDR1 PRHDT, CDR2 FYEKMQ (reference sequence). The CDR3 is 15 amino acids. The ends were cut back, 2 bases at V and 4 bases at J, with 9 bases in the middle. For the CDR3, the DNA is TGTGCCAGCAGCTTAAAGGAGCCCGGGGCCAACGTCCTGACTTTC. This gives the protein CASSLKEPGANVLTF. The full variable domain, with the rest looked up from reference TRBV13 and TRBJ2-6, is AAGVIQSPRHLIKEKRETATLKCYPIPRHDTVYWYQQGPGQDPQFLISFYEKMQSDKGSIPDRFSAQQFSDYHSELNMSSLELGDSALYFCASSLKEPGANVLTFGAGSRLTVL.

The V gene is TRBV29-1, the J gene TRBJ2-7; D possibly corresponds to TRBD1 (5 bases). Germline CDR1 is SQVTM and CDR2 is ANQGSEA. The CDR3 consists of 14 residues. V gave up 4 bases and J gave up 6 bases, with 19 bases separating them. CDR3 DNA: TGCAGCGTTGCCCTGGGGCCCGTAGTGGGCGAGCAGTACTTC. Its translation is CSVALGPVVGEQYF.

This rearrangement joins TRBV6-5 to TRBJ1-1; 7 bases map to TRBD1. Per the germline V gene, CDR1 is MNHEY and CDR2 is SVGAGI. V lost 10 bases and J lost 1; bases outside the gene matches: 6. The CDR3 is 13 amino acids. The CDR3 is CATGRGENTEAFF. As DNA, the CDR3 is TGTGCCACCGGCAGGGGGGAGAACACTGAAGCTTTCTTT.